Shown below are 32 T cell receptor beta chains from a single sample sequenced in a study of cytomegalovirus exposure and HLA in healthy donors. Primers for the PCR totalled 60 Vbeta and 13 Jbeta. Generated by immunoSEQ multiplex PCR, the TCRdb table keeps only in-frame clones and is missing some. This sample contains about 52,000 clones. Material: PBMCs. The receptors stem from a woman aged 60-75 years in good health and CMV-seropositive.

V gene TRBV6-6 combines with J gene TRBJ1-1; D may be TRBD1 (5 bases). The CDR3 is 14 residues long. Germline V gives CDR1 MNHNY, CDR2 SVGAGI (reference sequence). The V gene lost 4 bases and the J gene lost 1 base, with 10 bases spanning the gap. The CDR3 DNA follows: TGTGCCAGCAGTTCGGCAGGGTCGAACACTGAAGCTTTCTTT. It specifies CASSSAGSNTEAFF.

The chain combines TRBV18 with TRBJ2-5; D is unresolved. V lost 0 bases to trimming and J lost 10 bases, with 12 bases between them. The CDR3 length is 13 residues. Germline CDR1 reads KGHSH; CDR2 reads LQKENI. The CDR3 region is CASSPPTWADQYF. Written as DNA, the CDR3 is TGTGCCAGCTCACCACCCACTTGGGCAGACCAGTACTTC.

Here the CDR3 DNA reads TGTGCCAGTACTCCTAAGGGGGGGACGGGAACAAGGGAAGCTTTCTTT. Amino acids: CASTPKGGTGTREAFF. The chain recombines TRBV19 with TRBJ1-1; tentatively, D is TRBD1 (6 bases). The CDR3 extends over 16 amino acids. In germline, CDR1 is LNHDA, CDR2 SQIVND (reference sequence). The germline V and J ends were trimmed by 7 bases and 8 bases, with 26 bases remaining between them.

The CDR3 coding sequence is TGTGCCAGCAGTTTAGGGACAGCTACTAATGAAAAACTGTTTTTT. Translation gives CASSLGTATNEKLFF. The chain links TRBV27 to TRBJ1-4; 7 nucleotides agree with TRBD1. This CDR3 has 15 residues. The germline CDR1 and CDR2 sequences are MNHEY and SMNVEV (reference sequence). With V trimmed by 2 bases and J by 2 bases, 2 bases remained unmatched.

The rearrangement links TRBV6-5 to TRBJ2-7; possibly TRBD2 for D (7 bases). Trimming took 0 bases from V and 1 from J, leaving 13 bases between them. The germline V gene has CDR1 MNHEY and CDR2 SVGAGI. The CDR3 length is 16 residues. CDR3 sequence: CASSYSGAGASYEQYF. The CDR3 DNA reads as TGTGCCAGCAGTTACTCCGGGGCGGGGGCTTCCTACGAGCAGTACTTC.

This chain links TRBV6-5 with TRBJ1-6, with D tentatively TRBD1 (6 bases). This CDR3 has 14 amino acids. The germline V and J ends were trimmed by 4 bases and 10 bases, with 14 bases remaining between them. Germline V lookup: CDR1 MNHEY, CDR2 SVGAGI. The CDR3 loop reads CASSSQGGRSPLHF. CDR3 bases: TGTGCCAGCAGTTCACAGGGTGGGAGATCACCCCTCCACTTT.

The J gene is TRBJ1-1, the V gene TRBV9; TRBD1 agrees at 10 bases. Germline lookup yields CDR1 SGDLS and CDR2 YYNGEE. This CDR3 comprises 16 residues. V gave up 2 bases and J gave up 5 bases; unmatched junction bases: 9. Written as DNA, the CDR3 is TGTGCCAGCAGCGTGGGGACAGGGGCGACCGGAACTGAAGCTTTCTTT. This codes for CASSVGTGATGTEAFF.

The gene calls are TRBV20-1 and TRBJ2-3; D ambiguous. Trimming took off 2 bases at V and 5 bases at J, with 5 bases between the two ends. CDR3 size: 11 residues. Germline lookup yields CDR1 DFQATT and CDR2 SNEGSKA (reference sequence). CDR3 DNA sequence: TGCAGTGCTAGATCAAAAGATACGCAGTATTTT. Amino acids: CSARSKDTQYF.

CDR3 bases: TGTGCCAGCAGCTTAGTAATAAACACTGAAGCTTTCTTT. Translated: CASSLVINTEAFF. The J gene is TRBJ1-1, the V gene TRBV7-2; no clear D. Deletions cut 1 base from V and 2 bases from J, with 5 bases between. Germline lookup yields CDR1 SGHTA and CDR2 FQGNSA. The CDR3 runs 13 residues.

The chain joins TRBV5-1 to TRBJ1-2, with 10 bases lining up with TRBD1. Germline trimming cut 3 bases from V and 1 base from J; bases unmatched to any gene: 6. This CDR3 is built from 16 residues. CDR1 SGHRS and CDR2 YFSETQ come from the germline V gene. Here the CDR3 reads CASSSGTGVLNYGYTF. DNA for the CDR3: TGCGCCAGCAGCTCAGGGACAGGGGTCCTTAACTATGGCTACACCTTC.

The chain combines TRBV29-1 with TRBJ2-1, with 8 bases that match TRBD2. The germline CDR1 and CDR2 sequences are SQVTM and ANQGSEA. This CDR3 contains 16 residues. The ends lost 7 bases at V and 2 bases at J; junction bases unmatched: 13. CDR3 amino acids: CSGTLAGRGAYNEQFF. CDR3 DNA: TGCAGCGGTACATTAGCTGGGCGGGGGGCCTACAATGAGCAGTTCTTC.

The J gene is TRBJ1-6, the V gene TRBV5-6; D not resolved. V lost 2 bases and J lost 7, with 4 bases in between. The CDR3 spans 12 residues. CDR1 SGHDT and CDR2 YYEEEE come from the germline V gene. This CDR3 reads CASSFRNSPLHF. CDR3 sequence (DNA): TGTGCCAGCAGCTTTAGAAATTCACCCCTCCACTTT.

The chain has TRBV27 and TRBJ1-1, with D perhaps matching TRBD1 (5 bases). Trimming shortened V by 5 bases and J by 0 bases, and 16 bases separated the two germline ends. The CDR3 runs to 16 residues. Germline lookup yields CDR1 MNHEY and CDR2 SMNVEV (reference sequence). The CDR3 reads CASSPVPPRVNTEAFF. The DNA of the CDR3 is TGTGCCAGCAGTCCCGTCCCCCCCAGGGTGAACACTGAAGCTTTCTTT.

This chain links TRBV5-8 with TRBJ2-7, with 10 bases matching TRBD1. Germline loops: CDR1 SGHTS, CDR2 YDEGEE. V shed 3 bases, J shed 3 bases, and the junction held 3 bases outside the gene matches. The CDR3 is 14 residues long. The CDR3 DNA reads TGTGCCAGCAGCTCCTGGGACAGGGGCTACGAGCAGTACTTC. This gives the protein CASSSWDRGYEQYF.

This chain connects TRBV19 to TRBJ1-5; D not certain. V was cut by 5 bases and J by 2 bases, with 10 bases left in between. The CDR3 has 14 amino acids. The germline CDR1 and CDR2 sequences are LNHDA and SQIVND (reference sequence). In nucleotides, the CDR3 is TGTGCCAGTAGTTTAAGGGAGGGCAATCAGCCCCAGCATTTT. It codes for CASSLREGNQPQHF.

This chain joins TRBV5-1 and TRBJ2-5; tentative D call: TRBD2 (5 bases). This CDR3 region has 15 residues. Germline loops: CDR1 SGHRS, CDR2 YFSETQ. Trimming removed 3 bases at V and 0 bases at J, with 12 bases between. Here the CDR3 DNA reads TGCGCCAGCAGCTCGCCGAGGGTGTACCAAGAGACCCAGTACTTC. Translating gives CASSSPRVYQETQYF.

CDR3 nucleotides: TGTGCCAGCAGCTTCGGACAGGGCTCTGGAAACACCATATATTTT. Translation: CASSFGQGSGNTIYF. This chain uses TRBV6-5 with TRBJ1-3, with 8 nucleotides matching TRBD1. Germline V CDR1 and CDR2: MNHEY, SVGAGI. The V gene end was trimmed by 6 bases and the J gene end by 0 bases; junction bases not matched to a gene: 4. The CDR3 covers 15 residues.

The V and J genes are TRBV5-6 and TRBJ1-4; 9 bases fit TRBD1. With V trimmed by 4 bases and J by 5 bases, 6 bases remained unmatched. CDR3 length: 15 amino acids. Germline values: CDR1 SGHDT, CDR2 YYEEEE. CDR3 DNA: TGTGCCAGCAGCAAGGACAGGGGCCTGAATGAAAAACTGTTTTTT. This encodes CASSKDRGLNEKLFF.

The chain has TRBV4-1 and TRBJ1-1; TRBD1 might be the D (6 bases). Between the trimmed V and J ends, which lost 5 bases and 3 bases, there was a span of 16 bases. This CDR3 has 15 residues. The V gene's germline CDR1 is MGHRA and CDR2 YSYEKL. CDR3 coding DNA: TGCGCCAGCAGCTCACCTACCAGGGGCGACACTGAAGCTTTCTTT. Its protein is CASSSPTRGDTEAFF.

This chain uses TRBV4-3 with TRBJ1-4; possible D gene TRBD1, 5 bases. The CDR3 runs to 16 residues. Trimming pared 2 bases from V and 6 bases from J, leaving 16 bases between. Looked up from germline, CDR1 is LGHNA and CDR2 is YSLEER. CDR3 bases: TGCGCCAGCAGCCAAAATCCGGGACTTGGTGATGAAAAACTGTTTTTT. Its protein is CASSQNPGLGDEKLFF.

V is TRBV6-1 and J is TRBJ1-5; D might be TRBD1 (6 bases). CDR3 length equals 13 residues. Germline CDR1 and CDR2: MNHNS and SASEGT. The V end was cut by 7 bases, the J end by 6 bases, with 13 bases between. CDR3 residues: CASTGGGGQPQHF. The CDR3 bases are TGTGCCAGCACGGGGGGGGGCGGTCAGCCCCAGCATTTT.

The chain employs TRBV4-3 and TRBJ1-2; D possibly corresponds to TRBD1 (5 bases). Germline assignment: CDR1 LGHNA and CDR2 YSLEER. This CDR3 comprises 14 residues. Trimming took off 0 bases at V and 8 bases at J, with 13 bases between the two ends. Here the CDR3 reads CASSQDVGGIGYTF. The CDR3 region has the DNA TGCGCCAGCAGCCAAGACGTCGGGGGGATCGGCTACACCTTC.

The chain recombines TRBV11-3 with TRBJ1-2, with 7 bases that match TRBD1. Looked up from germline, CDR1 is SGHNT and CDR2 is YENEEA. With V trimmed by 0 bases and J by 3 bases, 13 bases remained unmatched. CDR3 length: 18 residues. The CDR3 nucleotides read TGTGCCAGCAGCTTAGACAAAGTGGGACAGAGGGGAGACTATGGCTACACCTTC. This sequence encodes CASSLDKVGQRGDYGYTF.

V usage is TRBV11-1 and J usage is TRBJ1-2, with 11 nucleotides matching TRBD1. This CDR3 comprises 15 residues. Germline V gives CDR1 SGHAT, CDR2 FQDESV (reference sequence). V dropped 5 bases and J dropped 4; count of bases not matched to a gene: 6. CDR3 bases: TGTGCCAGCAGCGGACAGGGGGCAGGTGGCTATGGCTACACCTTC. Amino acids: CASSGQGAGGYGYTF.

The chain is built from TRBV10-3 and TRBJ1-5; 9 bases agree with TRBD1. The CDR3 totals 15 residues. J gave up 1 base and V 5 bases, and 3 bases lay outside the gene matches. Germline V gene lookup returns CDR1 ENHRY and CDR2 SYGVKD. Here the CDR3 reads CAISRTGDSNQPQHF. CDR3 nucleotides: TGTGCCATCAGTAGGACAGGGGACAGCAATCAGCCCCAGCATTTT.

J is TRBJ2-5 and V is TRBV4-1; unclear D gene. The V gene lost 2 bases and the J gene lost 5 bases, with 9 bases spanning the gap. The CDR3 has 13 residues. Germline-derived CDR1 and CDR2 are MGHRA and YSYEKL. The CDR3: CASSQPNEETQYF. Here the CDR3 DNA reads TGCGCCAGCAGCCAACCCAACGAGGAGACCCAGTACTTC.

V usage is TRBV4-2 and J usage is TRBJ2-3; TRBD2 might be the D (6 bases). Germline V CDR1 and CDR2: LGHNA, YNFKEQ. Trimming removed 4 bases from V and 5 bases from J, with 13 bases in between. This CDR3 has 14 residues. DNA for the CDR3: TGTGCCAGCAGCCCCCGACTGGGAGGAGATACGCAGTATTTT. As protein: CASSPRLGGDTQYF.

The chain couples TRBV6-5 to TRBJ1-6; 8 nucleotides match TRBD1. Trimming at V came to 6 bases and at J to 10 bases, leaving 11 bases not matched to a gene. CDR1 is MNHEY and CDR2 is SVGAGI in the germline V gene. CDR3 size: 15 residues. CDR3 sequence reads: CASRTFRQGSSPLHF. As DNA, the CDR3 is TGTGCCAGCAGGACCTTTCGACAGGGGTCGTCACCCCTCCACTTT.

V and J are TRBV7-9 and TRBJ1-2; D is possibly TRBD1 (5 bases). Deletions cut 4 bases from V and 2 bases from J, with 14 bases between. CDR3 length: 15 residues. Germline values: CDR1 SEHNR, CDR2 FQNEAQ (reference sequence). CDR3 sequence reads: CASSSSGELNYGYTF. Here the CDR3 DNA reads TGTGCCAGCAGCTCGTCGGGGGAATTGAACTATGGCTACACCTTC.

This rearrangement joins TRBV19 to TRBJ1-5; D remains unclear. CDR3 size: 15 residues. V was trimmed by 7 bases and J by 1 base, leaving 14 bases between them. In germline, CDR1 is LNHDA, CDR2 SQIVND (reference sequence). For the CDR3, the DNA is TGTGCCAGTAATACTGCGGGGTTAAGCAATCAGCCCCAGCATTTT. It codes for CASNTAGLSNQPQHF.

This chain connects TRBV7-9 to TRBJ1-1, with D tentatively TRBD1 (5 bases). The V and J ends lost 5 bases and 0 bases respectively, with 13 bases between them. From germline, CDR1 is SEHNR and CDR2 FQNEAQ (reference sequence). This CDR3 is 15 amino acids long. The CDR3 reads CASSASQAMNTEAFF. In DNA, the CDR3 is TGTGCCAGCAGCGCGTCACAGGCGATGAACACTGAAGCTTTCTTT. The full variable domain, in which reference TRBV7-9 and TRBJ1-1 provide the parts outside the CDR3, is DTGVSQNPRHKITKRGQNVTFRCDPISEHNRLYWYRQTLGQGPEFLTYFQNEAQLEKSRLLSDRFSAERPKGSFSTLEIQRTEQGDSAMYLCASSASQAMNTEAFFGQGTRLTVV.

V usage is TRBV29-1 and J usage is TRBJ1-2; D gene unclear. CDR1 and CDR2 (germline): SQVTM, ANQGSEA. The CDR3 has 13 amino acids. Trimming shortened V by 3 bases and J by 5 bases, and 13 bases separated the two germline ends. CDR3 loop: CSVDGRGSYGYTF. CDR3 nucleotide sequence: TGCAGCGTTGACGGCCGCGGCTCGTATGGCTACACCTTC.